The T cell receptor beta chain under discussion was sequenced for a study of T cell responses to AZD1222 COVID-19 vaccine. The CDR3 extends over 14 amino acids. V lost 3 bases and J lost 8; bases outside the gene matches: 5. The germline gives CDR1 SGHAT, CDR2 FQNNGV. Sequencing was performed with immunoSEQ multiplex PCR; in TCRdb, only in-frame clones are kept and a portion is missing. The sample lists approximately 100,000 clones, around nine tenths occurring once. The input for sequencing was peripheral blood, taken 28 days after the second AZD1222 dose. The sequence was obtained from an adult who received the AZD1222 COVID-19 vaccine. The rearrangement links TRBV11-2 to TRBJ1-4, with 8 bases lining up with TRBD1. The CDR3 DNA reads as TGTGCCAGCAGCTTTCAGGGGGCGGGGGAAAAACTGTTTTTT. Translation gives CASSFQGAGEKLFF.